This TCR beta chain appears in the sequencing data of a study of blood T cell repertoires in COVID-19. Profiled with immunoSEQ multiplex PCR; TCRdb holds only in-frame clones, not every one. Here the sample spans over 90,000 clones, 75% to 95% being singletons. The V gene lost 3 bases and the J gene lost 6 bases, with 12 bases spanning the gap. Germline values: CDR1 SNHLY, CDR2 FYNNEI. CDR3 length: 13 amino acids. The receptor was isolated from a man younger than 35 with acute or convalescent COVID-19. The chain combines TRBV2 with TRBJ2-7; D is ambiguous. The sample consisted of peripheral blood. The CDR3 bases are TGTGCCAGCAGTGAGCGACTGGCCTCCGAGCAGTACTTC. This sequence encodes CASSERLASEQYF.